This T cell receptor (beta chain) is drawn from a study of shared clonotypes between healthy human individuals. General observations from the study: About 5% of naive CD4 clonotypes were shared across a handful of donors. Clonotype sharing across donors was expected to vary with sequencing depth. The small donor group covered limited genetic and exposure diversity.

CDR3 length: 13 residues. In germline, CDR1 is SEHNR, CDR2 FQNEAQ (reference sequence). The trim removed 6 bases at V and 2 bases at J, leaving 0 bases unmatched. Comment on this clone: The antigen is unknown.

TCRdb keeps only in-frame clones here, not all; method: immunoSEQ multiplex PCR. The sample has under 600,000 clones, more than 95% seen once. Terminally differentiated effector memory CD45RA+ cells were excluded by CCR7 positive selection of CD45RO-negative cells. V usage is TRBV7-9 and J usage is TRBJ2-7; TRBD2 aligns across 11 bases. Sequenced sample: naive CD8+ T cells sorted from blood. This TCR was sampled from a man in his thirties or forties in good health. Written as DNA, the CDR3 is TGTGCCAGCAGGACTAGCGGGACCTACGAGCAGTACTTC. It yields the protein CASRTSGTYEQYF.